This TCR beta chain emerged from a study of Ad26.COV2.S vaccination and SARS-CoV-2 variants. Produced via immunoSEQ multiplex PCR; TCRdb's table is partial and in-frame only. The table shows 250,000 or so clones, with 70% to 90% occurring only once. The treatment is: roughly 19 received Ad26.COV2.S at low or high dose, single or two shots; about 5 received placebo; per-sample allocation not given. Day 63 following the first vaccine or placebo injection was when the samples were taken. The germline V gene has CDR1 MRHNA and CDR2 SNTAGT. The V and J ends lost 3 bases and 0 bases respectively, with 7 bases between them. The CDR3 sequence is 14 residues long.

This chain joins TRBV6-4 and TRBJ2-3, with D hard to call. The sequences come from peripheral blood, collected in a trial of Ad26.COV2.S vaccine versus placebo. This sequence originates from a person aged 18 to 59 who received the Ad26.COV2.S COVID-19 vaccine or a placebo. CDR3 protein: CASSEEDSTDTQYF. As DNA, the CDR3 is TGTGCCAGCAGTGAAGAGGATAGCACAGATACGCAGTATTTT.